The rows below give T cell receptor beta chains drawn from one sample of a study of cytomegalovirus exposure and HLA in healthy donors. Sequencing was performed with immunoSEQ multiplex PCR; in TCRdb, only in-frame clones are kept and a portion is missing. The table includes 200,000 to 250,000 clones, roughly 82% detected once. The sequenced material came from PBMCs. Receptors were obtained from a woman aged 35 to 49 in good health and CMV-seropositive. CDR3s include the opening cysteine and the closing phenylalanine or tryptophan. A D gene is named only where the DNA matches it firmly. The size of a clone is reported for some rows only, either as once, few or many, or as a class for expanded clones.

D	J	V	size	CDR3	DNA
NA	TRBJ2-5	TRBV6-5	NA	CASSYGGAGVGETQYF	TGTGCCAGCAGTTACGGGGGGGCGGGGGTTGGAGAGACCCAGTACTTC
NA	TRBJ2-5	TRBV7-2	NA	CASSLLLYQETQYF	TGTGCCAGCAGCTTACTCTTGTACCAAGAGACCCAGTACTTC
NA	TRBJ1-2	TRBV7-8	few	CASSRESNYGYTF	TGTGCCAGCAGTCGGGAATCTAACTATGGCTACACCTTC
TRBD1	TRBJ1-2	TRBV6-6	NA	CASRDRQGTLRGYTF	TGTGCCAGCAGAGATCGACAGGGGACTTTGAGAGGCTACACCTTC
NA	TRBJ1-1	TRBV6-5	NA	CASNGDNTEAFF	TGTGCCAGCAACGGGGATAACACTGAAGCTTTCTTT
NA	TRBJ1-4	TRBV5-5	NA	CASSLDPGGGTHEKLFF	TGTGCCAGCAGCTTGGACCCCGGGGGGGGGACTCATGAAAAACTGTTTTTT
TRBD1	TRBJ1-5	TRBV19	NA	CASSMQGGNQPQHF	TGTGCCAGTAGTATGCAGGGGGGCAATCAGCCCCAGCATTTT
TRBD2	TRBJ2-1	TRBV5-1	NA	CASSLGTSNEQFF	TGCGCCAGCAGCTTGGGGACTAGCAATGAGCAGTTCTTC
NA	TRBJ1-3	TRBV19	NA	CASSITDSVLSGNTIYF	TGTGCCAGTAGTATAACAGACAGCGTCCTCTCTGGAAACACCATATATTTT
NA	TRBJ1-2	TRBV11-2	NA	CASSLAGRRFSNYGYTF	TGTGCCAGCAGCTTAGCGGGTCGACGTTTTTCTAACTATGGCTACACCTTC
NA	TRBJ1-6	TRBV7-2	NA	CASSLSPNPEALHF	TGTGCCAGCAGCTTATCACCGAACCCTGAGGCCCTCCACTTT
NA	TRBJ2-3	TRBV29-1	NA	CSTSGLSGTDTQYF	TGCAGCACTTCCGGACTGTCAGGCACAGATACGCAGTATTTT
NA	TRBJ1-1	TRBV4-3	few	CASSQGVRGTEAFF	TGCGCCAGCAGCCAAGGGGTACGGGGGACTGAAGCTTTCTTT
NA	TRBJ2-7	TRBV15	few	CATSNMLRRFAYEQYF	TGTGCCACCAGCAATATGCTGCGTCGGTTCGCCTACGAGCAGTACTTC
NA	TRBJ2-5	TRBV7-2	NA	CASARVGGEWETQYF	TGTGCCAGCGCCCGGGTAGGGGGGGAATGGGAGACCCAGTACTTC
TRBD1	TRBJ1-1	TRBV6-5	NA	CASYRGSGDTEAFF	TGTGCCTCTTACAGGGGAAGTGGAGACACTGAAGCTTTCTTT
NA	TRBJ1-2	TRBV11-2	once	CASSQTGQASNYGYTF	TGTGCCAGCAGCCAAACAGGCCAGGCGAGTAACTATGGCTACACCTTC
TRBD1	TRBJ1-2	TRBV30	NA	CAWGTGGNYGYTF	TGTGCCTGGGGGACAGGGGGGAACTATGGCTACACCTTC
TRBD1	TRBJ1-2	TRBV19	NA	CASSISGGQLTNYGYTF	TGTGCCAGTAGTATAAGTGGGGGACAGCTAACTAACTATGGCTACACCTTC
NA	TRBJ1-6	TRBV6-5	NA	CASSFGQPYNSPLHF	TGTGCCAGCAGTTTTGGACAGCCCTATAATTCACCCCTCCACTTT
TRBD2	TRBJ2-3	TRBV19	NA	CASNGLLAGARDTQYF	TGTGCCAGTAATGGACTGCTAGCGGGGGCCCGAGATACGCAGTATTTT
NA	TRBJ1-3	TRBV6-4	NA	CASSQDRGSTIYF	TGTGCCAGCAGTCAGGACAGAGGTAGCACCATATATTTT
NA	TRBJ1-5	TRBV6-5	NA	CASSPDTYQPQHF	TGTGCCAGCAGTCCGGACACGTATCAGCCCCAGCATTTT
TRBD2	TRBJ2-2	TRBV18	NA	CASSTTSAGELFF	TGTGCCAGCTCAACGACTAGCGCCGGGGAGCTGTTTTTT
TRBD1	TRBJ1-1	TRBV7-9	NA	CASSLGPDRGNTEAFF	TGTGCCAGCAGCTTAGGACCAGACAGGGGAAACACTGAAGCTTTCTTT
NA	TRBJ2-7	TRBV6-5	NA	CASSASFEQYF	TGTGCCAGCAGTGCCTCTTTCGAGCAGTACTTC
NA	TRBJ2-7	TRBV5-1	NA	CASSLISDEQYF	TGCGCCAGCAGCTTGATCTCGGACGAGCAGTACTTC
TRBD1	TRBJ2-1	TRBV29-1	NA	CSLRRTGGFNEQFF	TGCAGCCTTAGGCGGACAGGGGGCTTTAATGAGCAGTTCTTC
NA	TRBJ1-1	TRBV5-4	NA	CASRPWGSGAPGTEAFF	TGTGCCAGCAGACCGTGGGGTTCAGGGGCCCCAGGCACTGAAGCTTTCTTT
TRBD1	TRBJ2-7	TRBV15	NA	CATSRDRLSSYEQYF	TGTGCCACCAGCAGGGACAGGCTCTCCTCCTACGAGCAGTACTTC
NA	TRBJ2-7	TRBV7-9	NA	CASSGDGGLSYEQYF	TGTGCCAGCAGCGGGGATGGGGGCTTAAGCTACGAGCAGTACTTC
NA	TRBJ2-3	TRBV6-1	NA	CATRRDTQYF	TGTGCCACCCGTCGGGATACGCAGTATTTT
NA	TRBJ1-4	TRBV6-1	NA	CASSEGGLNEKLFF	TGTGCCAGCAGTGAAGGGGGCCTTAATGAAAAACTGTTTTTT
TRBD1	TRBJ1-1	TRBV5-1	NA	CASSLRDRGTSVNTEAFF	TGCGCCAGCAGCCTAAGGGACAGGGGTACGTCAGTGAACACTGAAGCTTTCTTT
NA	TRBJ1-1	TRBV14	NA	CASSLSGLNTEAFF	TGTGCCAGCAGCCTTTCGGGTCTGAACACTGAAGCTTTCTTT
TRBD2	TRBJ2-3	TRBV7-8	few	CASSPLAGAGTDTQYF	TGTGCCAGCAGCCCCCTAGCGGGGGCAGGCACAGATACGCAGTATTTT
NA	TRBJ2-1	TRBV21-1	NA	CASSKGALAGGYNEQFF	TGTGCCAGCAGCAAAGGAGCACTAGCGGGGGGTTACAATGAGCAGTTCTTC
TRBD1	TRBJ2-1	TRBV28	NA	CATQTGTGSSYNEQFF	TGTGCCACCCAAACTGGGACAGGGAGCTCCTACAATGAGCAGTTCTTC
TRBD1	TRBJ2-1	TRBV29-1	NA	CSVSRGQTYNEQFF	TGCAGCGTTTCGAGGGGGCAAACCTACAATGAGCAGTTCTTC
NA	TRBJ2-5	TRBV7-2	NA	CASSFVLSETQYF	TGTGCCAGCAGCTTCGTTCTGTCGGAGACCCAGTACTTC
NA	TRBJ1-2	TRBV30	once	CAWSEGGYGYTF	TGTGCCTGGAGCGAGGGTGGCTATGGCTACACCTTC
TRBD1	TRBJ2-7	TRBV5-1	once	CASSLRGQGGNEQYF	TGCGCCAGCAGCTTGCGGGGACAGGGAGGGAACGAGCAGTACTTC
NA	TRBJ1-2	TRBV30	NA	CAWSQGGYGYTF	TGTGCCTGGAGTCAAGGCGGCTATGGCTACACCTTC
TRBD2	TRBJ2-3	TRBV5-1	once	CASSLSRGGGSDTQYF	TGCGCCAGCAGCTTGAGTCGTGGCGGGGGTTCAGATACGCAGTATTTT
NA	TRBJ1-2	TRBV11-1	NA	CASSPNEVYGYTF	TGTGCCAGCAGCCCCAATGAGGTCTATGGCTACACCTTC
TRBD2	TRBJ2-3	TRBV4-3	NA	CASSQDRVGGGPGDTQYF	TGCGCCAGCAGCCAAGATCGAGTAGGCGGGGGGCCCGGCGATACGCAGTATTTT
NA	TRBJ1-2	TRBV6-4	NA	CASSDSRGSGYTF	TGTGCCAGCAGTGACTCAAGGGGGAGCGGCTACACCTTC
NA	TRBJ1-1	TRBV27	NA	CASSTGDFNTEAFF	TGTGCCAGCAGTACCGGGGATTTCAACACTGAAGCTTTCTTT
NA	TRBJ1-5	TRBV15	NA	CATSSPRWGGGQPQHF	TGTGCCACCAGCAGTCCCAGGTGGGGGGGTGGTCAGCCCCAGCATTTT
NA	TRBJ1-1	TRBV10-3	NA	CAIFRDMNTEAFF	TGTGCCATCTTTAGAGATATGAACACTGAAGCTTTCTTT
NA	TRBJ1-2	TRBV6-5	NA	CASRLQRNYGYTF	TGTGCCTCACGCCTTCAGCGGAACTATGGCTACACCTTC
TRBD2	TRBJ2-5	TRBV27	once	CASSPTRTSGYQETQYF	TGTGCCAGCAGCCCTACCAGGACTAGCGGGTACCAAGAGACCCAGTACTTC